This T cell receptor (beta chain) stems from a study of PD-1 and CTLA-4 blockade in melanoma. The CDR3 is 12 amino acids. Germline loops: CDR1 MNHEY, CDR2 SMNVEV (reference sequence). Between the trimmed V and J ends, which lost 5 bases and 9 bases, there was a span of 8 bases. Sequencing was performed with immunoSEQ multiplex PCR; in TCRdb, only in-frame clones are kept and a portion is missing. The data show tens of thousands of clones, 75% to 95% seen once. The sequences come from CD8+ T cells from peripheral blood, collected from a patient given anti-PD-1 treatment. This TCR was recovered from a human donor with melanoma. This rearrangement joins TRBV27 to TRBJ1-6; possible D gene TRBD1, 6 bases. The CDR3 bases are TGTGCCAGCAGTACAGGGATTTCACCCCTCCACTTT. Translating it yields CASSTGISPLHF.